These 8 T cell receptor beta chains were sequenced from one sample in a study of OX40 agonist ivuxolimab in advanced cancers. Assay: immunoSEQ multiplex PCR; the TCRdb copy retains only in-frame clones and omits some. The sample lists about 73,000 clones, about 90% occurring once. The material was CD4+ or CD8+ T cells sorted from blood, obtained in a trial of the OX40 agonist ivuxolimab. Source of these receptors: an adult with an advanced solid tumor such as melanoma, head and neck, liver or kidney cancer.

CDR3 protein: CASSVDREGSYNEQFF. The CDR3 nucleotides are TGTGCCAGCAGCGTCGACAGAGAAGGCTCCTACAATGAGCAGTTCTTC. The chain carries TRBV9 and TRBJ2-1, with TRBD1 as a possible D gene (5 bases). Germline lookup yields CDR1 SGDLS and CDR2 YYNGEE. Trimming stripped 2 bases from V and 0 bases from J, with 12 bases between. The CDR3 extends over 16 amino acids.

V and J are TRBV6-6 and TRBJ2-6; 9 nucleotides match TRBD1. Trimming cost V 6 bases and J 1 base; bases outside gene matches: 4. CDR1 is MNHNY and CDR2 is SVGAGI in the germline V gene (reference sequence). This CDR3 spans 16 amino acids. The CDR3 DNA reads TGTGCCAGCAGGGACAGGGGAGGGTCTGGGGCCAACGTCCTGACTTTC. Amino acids: CASRDRGGSGANVLTF.

The chain carries TRBV7-3 and TRBJ2-2, with D possibly matching TRBD1 (5 bases). The CDR3 is made up of 15 amino acids. Germline loops: CDR1 SGHTA, CDR2 FQGTGA. The V and J ends lost 6 bases and 0 bases respectively, with 11 bases between them. DNA of the CDR3: TGTGCCAGCAGATTCGACAGCGCGAACACCGGGGAGCTGTTTTTT. Its protein is CASRFDSANTGELFF.

The genes are TRBV6-1 and TRBJ1-2, with TRBD1 as a possible D gene (5 bases). The V end lost 6 bases, the J end lost 8 bases, and 13 bases lay between the germline ends. There are 12 residues in the CDR3. Germline values: CDR1 MNHNS, CDR2 SASEGT. The CDR3 sequence is CASREQGSGYTF. The DNA for the CDR3 is TGTGCCAGCAGAGAGCAGGGTAGCGGCTACACCTTC.

The chain employs TRBV27 and TRBJ1-4; the D gene is possibly TRBD1 (5 bases). Trimming stripped 0 bases from V and 10 bases from J, with 15 bases between. CDR1 and CDR2 from the germline V gene are MNHEY and SMNVEV (reference sequence). The CDR3 contains 15 residues. The CDR3: CASSLSGGRGAKLFF. CDR3 DNA: TGTGCCAGCAGTTTATCAGGCGGTCGGGGCGCAAAACTGTTTTTT. Filled out from reference TRBV27 and TRBJ1-4, the complete variable domain reads EAQVTQNPRYLITVTGKKLTVTCSQNMNHEYMSWYRQDPGLGLRQIYYSMNVEVTDKGDVPEGYKVSRKEKRNFPLILESPSPNQTSLYFCASSLSGGRGAKLFFGSGTQLSVL.

The chain recombines TRBV9 with TRBJ2-1, with D perhaps matching TRBD1 (6 bases). Germline V CDR1 and CDR2: SGDLS, YYNGEE. The CDR3 is 15 amino acids. The V and J ends lost 0 bases and 6 bases respectively, with 13 bases between them. CDR3 bases: TGTGCCAGCAGCGTAGAGGGACAACCTTCCAATGAGCAGTTCTTC. Translated: CASSVEGQPSNEQFF.

The V gene is TRBV9, the J gene TRBJ1-2; D is undetermined. The germline V and J ends were trimmed by 0 bases and 2 bases, with 8 bases remaining between them. The germline CDR1 and CDR2 sequences are SGDLS and YYNGEE. CDR3 length: 14 amino acids. CDR3 nucleotides: TGTGCCAGCAGCGTAGAACTGGGGAACTATGGCTACACCTTC. It specifies CASSVELGNYGYTF.

This sequence joins TRBV11-2 and TRBJ2-1; 15 nucleotides agree with TRBD2. After removal of 5 bases from V and 15 bases from J, the junction contained 11 bases not matched to a gene. The CDR3 sequence is 15 residues long. From germline, CDR1 is SGHAT and CDR2 FQNNGV. The CDR3 nucleotides are TGTGCCAGCAGCATTGCGGGACTAGCGGGGGGTAAAGTGTTCTTC. Its translation is CASSIAGLAGGKVFF.